These 13 T cell receptor beta chains share one sample of origin, sequenced in a study of control samples from healthy donors and cancer patients. The assay was immunoSEQ multiplex PCR, and TCRdb's table has in-frame clones only and misses some. Of over 200,000 clones in the sample, roughly 80% are singletons; the top ten hold less than 15%. Sequenced input: PBMCs. The receptors here all came from a woman aged 55-69 years with lung cancer.

The rearrangement links TRBV20-1 to TRBJ1-5; D gene unclear. The CDR3 has 17 amino acids. Trimming shortened V by 3 bases and J by 6 bases, and 24 bases separated the two germline ends. The germline V gene encodes CDR1 DFQATT and CDR2 SNEGSKA (reference sequence). As DNA, the CDR3 is TGCAGTGCTAGTCGCGGTCAGCAACTGGGGTGGGGTCAGCCCCAGCATTTT. Amino acids: CSASRGQQLGWGQPQHF.

The chain carries TRBV3-1 (or the pseudogene TRBV3-2) and TRBJ1-1; perhaps TRBD1 as D (5 bases). Germline V gene lookup returns CDR1 LGHDT and CDR2 YNNKEL (reference sequence). V lost 5 bases, J lost 0 bases, and 13 bases lay in between. CDR3 length: 15 residues. The chain's CDR3 is CASSVGGTLNTEAFF. As DNA, the CDR3 is TGTGCCAGCAGCGTCGGGGGTACCCTGAACACTGAAGCTTTCTTT.

The chain recombines TRBV5-1 with TRBJ2-1, with D hard to call. The V end lost 5 bases, the J end lost 0 bases, and 15 bases lay between the germline ends. The CDR3 spans 16 residues. In germline, CDR1 is SGHRS, CDR2 YFSETQ. The chain's CDR3 is CASRSAVGPSYNEQFF. The CDR3 region has the DNA TGCGCCAGCAGATCGGCGGTAGGGCCCTCCTACAATGAGCAGTTCTTC.

This chain links TRBV30 with TRBJ1-6; perhaps TRBD1 as D (5 bases). The length of the CDR3 is 18 residues. Per the germline V gene, CDR1 is GTSNPN and CDR2 is SVGIG (reference sequence). With 2 bases removed from V and 9 bases from J, the gap between germline ends came to 26 bases. In nucleotides, the CDR3 is TGTGCCTGGAGTTCCCGCCGGGACTCCTTATGGGGAATTTCACCCCTCCACTTT. This gives the protein CAWSSRRDSLWGISPLHF.

V is TRBV2 and J is TRBJ2-3; 8 bases are shared with TRBD2. J was trimmed by 5 bases and V by 6 bases; bases with no gene match: 7. Germline V CDR1 and CDR2: SNHLY, FYNNEI. The CDR3 is 14 amino acids. The CDR3, as DNA: TGTGCCAGCAGGGCGGGAGGAGCGGGAGATACGCAGTATTTT. Its translation is CASRAGGAGDTQYF.

The rearrangement links TRBV5-1 to TRBJ2-5, with 8 nucleotides matching TRBD2. Germline values: CDR1 SGHRS, CDR2 YFSETQ. The V segment lost 3 bases and the J segment 1 base; nucleotides outside the gene matches: 5. The CDR3 sequence is 15 residues long. CDR3 nucleotide sequence: TGCGCCAGCAGCTCCGGGGGGGGCCCCCAAGAGACCCAGTACTTC. Amino acid sequence: CASSSGGGPQETQYF.

This clone was detected only once. V usage is TRBV9 and J usage is TRBJ2-2; either TRBD1 or TRBD2 may fit D (6 bases each). This CDR3 has 15 amino acids. CDR1 is SGDLS and CDR2 is YYNGEE in the germline V gene. The V and J ends lost 2 bases and 4 bases respectively, with 12 bases between them. Here the CDR3 DNA reads TGTGCCAGCAGCGTGCTACAGGGAGGCACCGGGGAGCTGTTTTTT. Encoded protein: CASSVLQGGTGELFF.

This sequence joins TRBV25-1 and TRBJ2-1; TRBD2 matches at 10 bases. Germline CDR1 reads MGHDK; CDR2 reads SYGVNS. The CDR3 runs 17 residues. The trim removed 4 bases at V and 1 base at J, leaving 7 bases unmatched. DNA for the CDR3: TGTGCCAGCAGTGGCTCTAGCGGGAGTGGTTCCTACAATGAGCAGTTCTTC. Its translation: CASSGSSGSGSYNEQFF.

This clone has only a few counts. The chain combines TRBV6-5 with TRBJ2-3, with 12 bases matching TRBD2. Unmatched junction bases numbered 3, after V lost 6 bases and J lost 2 bases. Germline V gene data show CDR1 as MNHEY and CDR2 as SVGAGI. The CDR3 sequence is 15 residues long. CDR3 DNA sequence: TGTGCCAGCAGAAGGACTAGCGGGGCCACAGATACGCAGTATTTT. The encoded protein is CASRRTSGATDTQYF.

The chain couples TRBV15 to TRBJ1-2; D not resolved. Germline CDR1 is LNHNV and CDR2 is YYDKDF (reference sequence). The ends were cut back, 4 bases at V and 8 bases at J, with 17 bases in the middle. CDR3 size: 14 residues. CDR3 protein: CATSTRVGLNGYTF. The CDR3 nucleotides are TGTGCCACCAGCACCCGGGTAGGGTTAAACGGCTACACCTTC.

The rearrangement links TRBV2 to TRBJ1-2; weak D call: TRBD1 (6 bases). Per germline, CDR1 SNHLY and CDR2 FYNNEI. The germline V and J ends were trimmed by 9 bases and 7 bases, with 15 bases remaining between them. The CDR3 sequence is 12 residues long. In nucleotides, the CDR3 is TGTGCCAGAAAAACAGGGTCCGGTGGCTACACCTTC. It is translated as CARKTGSGGYTF.

V is TRBV11-2 and J is TRBJ2-3, with 13 bases fitting TRBD2. Germline V gives CDR1 SGHAT, CDR2 FQNNGV. The CDR3 covers 15 residues. The V segment lost 5 bases and the J segment 6 bases; nucleotides outside the gene matches: 5. This CDR3 is CASSLLAGGGDTQYF. As DNA, the CDR3 is TGTGCCAGCAGCCTACTAGCGGGAGGGGGGGATACGCAGTATTTT. Drawing the rest from reference TRBV11-2 and TRBJ2-3, the complete variable domain is EAGVAQSPRYKIIEKRQSVAFWCNPISGHATLYWYQQILGQGPKLLIQFQNNGVVDDSQLPKDRFSAERLKGVDSTLKIQPAKLEDSAVYLCASSLLAGGGDTQYFGPGTRLTVL.

With regard to this clone: Other DNA variants within this sample encode the same CDR3. The chain employs TRBV7-9 and TRBJ1-1; D gene uncertain. The germline V and J ends were trimmed by 1 base and 1 base, with 10 bases remaining between them. Germline V gene data show CDR1 as SEHNR and CDR2 as FQNEAQ (reference sequence). The CDR3 sequence is 15 residues long. DNA for the CDR3: TGTGCCAGCAGCTTAGACGGCAGACCGAACACTGAAGCTTTCTTT. It encodes CASSLDGRPNTEAFF.